One and the same sample provided the 17 T cell receptor beta chains below, sequenced in a study of cytomegalovirus exposure and HLA in healthy donors (TCRdb year 2017). Preparation of the library involved the immunoSEQ multiplex PCR assay. The multiplex PCR relied on a mix of 60 forward primers for TCR Vbeta segments and 13 reverse primers for TCR Jbeta segments. TCRdb provides this immuneACCESS table in a form limited to in-frame rearrangements. Some clones are lacking; in checked studies, under half of them reflect an unresolved V gene, and why the rest are absent is not known. Across this sample there are approximately 190,000 clones, with about 83% seen only once. Around 1.6% of the sample is in the top ten clones. Sequencing was performed on PBMCs. These receptors were collected from a man aged 40-50 years in good health and CMV-seropositive.

The chain has TRBV6-1 and TRBJ2-4, with 7 bases fitting TRBD2. This CDR3 has 15 amino acids. Germline values: CDR1 MNHNS, CDR2 SASEGT. Trimming at V came to 3 bases and at J to 6 bases, leaving 8 bases not matched to a gene. CDR3 amino acids: CASSDPGRVVNIQYF. DNA of the CDR3: TGTGCCAGCAGTGACCCAGGGAGGGTAGTAAACATTCAGTACTTC.

This clone was detected only once. V usage is TRBV19 and J usage is TRBJ2-4; no firm D call. Germline CDR1 and CDR2: LNHDA and SQIVND (reference sequence). Trimming cost V 5 bases and J 0 bases, with 14 bases left between them. The CDR3 runs to 16 residues. CDR3 DNA sequence: TGTGCCAGTAGTCTTTCTACCATCATAGCCAAAAACATTCAGTACTTC. It is translated as CASSLSTIIAKNIQYF.

The CDR3 region is CASSESLAGRNEQFF. The CDR3 bases are TGCGCCAGCAGTGAGTCGTTGGCAGGGAGGAATGAGCAGTTCTTC. The chain has TRBV10-1 and TRBJ2-1; a possible D gene is TRBD2 (6 bases). With 0 bases removed from V and 7 bases from J, the gap between germline ends came to 13 bases. This CDR3 spans 15 amino acids. Germline V CDR1 and CDR2: WNHNN, SYGVQD (reference sequence).

This chain connects TRBV2 to TRBJ1-1; D unresolved. Germline CDR1 SNHLY, CDR2 FYNNEI. The CDR3 has 14 residues. V was shortened by 8 bases and J by 4 bases, with 17 bases between the two germline ends. As DNA, the CDR3 is TGTGCCAGCCCCGGTGGGTTATCGGGCACTGAAGCTTTCTTT. It specifies CASPGGLSGTEAFF.

In this sample, this clone turned up once. The chain carries TRBV5-1 and TRBJ1-2; a possible D gene is TRBD1 (6 bases). Trimming shortened V by 4 bases and J by 4 bases, and 11 bases separated the two germline ends. The CDR3 covers 13 residues. The V gene's germline CDR1 is SGHRS and CDR2 YFSETQ. The CDR3 coding sequence is TGCGCCAGCAGCATACTACAGGGCTATGGCTACACCTTC. Residues: CASSILQGYGYTF.

The chain's CDR3 is CASSLGLAGAYEQYF. In DNA, the CDR3 is TGTGCCAGCAGTTTAGGGCTAGCGGGTGCCTACGAGCAGTACTTC. The chain recombines TRBV27 with TRBJ2-7, with 8 bases aligning to TRBD2. CDR1 MNHEY and CDR2 SMNVEV come from the germline V gene (reference sequence). V gave up 2 bases and J gave up 2 bases; unmatched junction bases: 5. The CDR3 has 15 amino acids.

This clone was recorded a few times. Here the CDR3 DNA reads TGTGCCAGCAGTTACTCGGCAGGGTATGATGAGACCCAGTACTTC. Protein: CASSYSAGYDETQYF. This chain connects TRBV6-6 to TRBJ2-5; TRBD1 might be the D (5 bases). Germline V CDR1 and CDR2: MNHNY, SVGAGI (reference sequence). V lost 0 bases and J 5 bases, leaving 13 bases between the germline ends. CDR3 size: 15 residues.

This chain joins TRBV4-2 and TRBJ2-5; D is possibly TRBD1 (5 bases). Germline V gene sequence: CDR1 LGHNA, CDR2 YNFKEQ. The CDR3 is made up of 15 amino acids. Trimming cost V 0 bases and J 2 bases, with 10 bases left between them. In DNA, the CDR3 is TGTGCCAGCAGCCAAGAGGGTAAGGGGCAAGAGACCCAGTACTTC. Its protein product is CASSQEGKGQETQYF.

The chain carries TRBV11-2 and TRBJ2-1; D perhaps matches TRBD2 (6 bases). V lost 5 bases and J lost 1, with 15 bases in between. Germline V gene sequence: CDR1 SGHAT, CDR2 FQNNGV. The CDR3 is made up of 16 amino acids. The CDR3 nucleotides read TGTGCCAGCAGCCAGGGAGGCGGGATTTCCTACAATGAGCAGTTCTTC. It yields the protein CASSQGGGISYNEQFF.

This chain links TRBV7-8 with TRBJ1-3; D unclear. CDR3 size: 15 residues. Germline-derived CDR1 and CDR2 are SGHVS and FQNEAQ. The V gene lost 3 bases and the J gene lost 0 bases, with 9 bases spanning the gap. The CDR3 spells CASSFRGGSGNTIYF. CDR3 sequence (DNA): TGTGCCAGCAGCTTCCGGGGAGGCTCTGGAAACACCATATATTTT.

The J gene is TRBJ2-1, the V gene TRBV19, with D perhaps matching TRBD2 (5 bases). The germline V gene encodes CDR1 LNHDA and CDR2 SQIVND (reference sequence). The CDR3 spans 16 residues. Between the trimmed V and J ends, which lost 3 bases and 4 bases, there was a span of 16 bases. CDR3 coding DNA: TGTGCCAGTAGTATTTACCGAGGAGGAGCGTACAATGAGCAGTTCTTC. The encoded protein is CASSIYRGGAYNEQFF.

The rearrangement joins TRBV7-6 to TRBJ2-7; 7 bases line up with TRBD1. There are 16 residues in the CDR3. V dropped 3 bases and J dropped 5; count of bases not matched to a gene: 13. From germline, CDR1 is SGHVS and CDR2 FNYEAQ. CDR3 sequence reads: CASSFSPTGEWNEQYF. The CDR3 coding sequence is TGTGCCAGCAGCTTTTCCCCTACAGGGGAATGGAACGAGCAGTACTTC.

This chain uses TRBV18 with TRBJ2-1, with D possibly TRBD2 on 5 matching bases. This CDR3 comprises 15 residues. With 7 bases removed from V and 5 bases from J, the gap between germline ends came to 18 bases. Germline assignment: CDR1 KGHSH and CDR2 LQKENI. CDR3 sequence (DNA): TGTGCCAGCTACCCCATAGTGGGAGTAAACAATGAGCAGTTCTTC. Translated: CASYPIVGVNNEQFF.

The sample holds one count of this clone. J is TRBJ2-7 and V is TRBV19; 10 bases align to TRBD1. The J segment lost 8 bases and the V segment lost 8 bases, leaving 6 bases of the junction unmatched. In germline, CDR1 is LNHDA, CDR2 SQIVND (reference sequence). The CDR3 sequence is 12 residues long. This chain's CDR3 is CASEDRGFQQYF. CDR3 bases: TGTGCCAGTGAGGACAGGGGGTTCCAGCAGTACTTC. The full variable domain, completed using reference TRBV19 and TRBJ2-7, is DGGITQSPKYLFRKEGQNVTLSCEQNLNHDAMYWYRQDPGQGLRLIYYSQIVNDFQKGDIAEGYSVSREKKESFPLTVTSAQKNPTAFYLCASEDRGFQQYFGPGTRLTVT.

The rearrangement links TRBV28 to TRBJ2-7, with D possibly being TRBD2 (6 bases). V was pared by 6 bases and J by 0 bases, with 12 bases between. Germline V gives CDR1 MDHEN, CDR2 SYDVKM. The CDR3 sequence is 14 residues long. This CDR3 reads CASRVSGSSYEQYF. CDR3 bases: TGTGCCAGCAGAGTTAGCGGAAGCTCCTACGAGCAGTACTTC. Based on the CDR3 plus reference TRBV28 and TRBJ2-7, the full variable domain is DVKVTQSSRYLVKRTGEKVFLECVQDMDHENMFWYRQDPGLGLRLIYFSYDVKMKEKGDIPEGYSVSREKKERFSLILESASTNQTSMYLCASRVSGSSYEQYFGPGTRLTVT.

The genes are TRBV19 and TRBJ1-5; D not certain. The germline V gene has CDR1 LNHDA and CDR2 SQIVND (reference sequence). The ends were cut back, 1 base at V and 3 bases at J, with 10 bases in the middle. The length of the CDR3 is 15 residues. CDR3 in amino acids: CASSIVAGNNQPQHF. CDR3 nucleotide sequence: TGTGCCAGTAGTATAGTCGCCGGGAACAATCAGCCCCAGCATTTT.

The V call is TRBV25-1, the J call TRBJ2-5, with D uncertain. This CDR3 contains 15 residues. V shed 3 bases and J shed 4 bases, with 15 bases lying between them. Germline V lookup: CDR1 MGHDK, CDR2 SYGVNS. CDR3 bases: TGTGCCAGCAGTGACCGTTCCCGTGGTAGAGAGACCCAGTACTTC. Translating it yields CASSDRSRGRETQYF.